This entry lists 4 T cell receptor beta chains sequenced from one sample in a study of beta chain features in type 1 diabetes. Of the isolated RNA, all was reverse transcribed, and so the sequenced material was expressed TCRB transcripts. Here immunoSEQ multiplex PCR was the method, and the copy in TCRdb shows in-frame clones only, minus some. Of a few hundred thousand clones listed, roughly 9.6% were seen once; the top ten hold about 0.03%. Sample: naive CD4+ T cells from blood. The receptors were gathered from a woman younger than 35 in good health.

This clone was counted only a few times. The V gene is TRBV27, the J gene TRBJ1-6; weak D call: TRBD1 (5 bases). Germline CDR1 is MNHEY and CDR2 is SMNVEV (reference sequence). V was cut by 1 base and J by 11 bases, with 9 bases left in between. The CDR3 consists of 13 residues. As DNA, the CDR3 is TGTGCCAGCAGTTTATGGGGCGGGGCACCCCTCCACTTT. This encodes CASSLWGGAPLHF.

This clone was seen at least ten times. In nucleotides, the CDR3 is TGCAGCATGAGGGCGCAGGTTTTCCCAGATACGCAGTATTTT. Amino acid sequence: CSMRAQVFPDTQYF. The gene calls are TRBV29-1 and TRBJ2-3, with D possibly matching TRBD2 (5 bases). Trimming pared 8 bases from V and 4 bases from J, leaving 19 bases between. The germline V gene encodes CDR1 SQVTM and CDR2 ANQGSEA. The length of the CDR3 is 14 residues.

The V and J genes are TRBV11-2 and TRBJ1-5; maybe TRBD1 (6 bases). V was trimmed by 5 bases and J by 5 bases, leaving 13 bases between them. This CDR3 is 14 amino acids long. The V gene's germline CDR1 is SGHAT and CDR2 FQNNGV. CDR3 in DNA: TGTGCCAGCAGCCCCGACAGGTTTTATCAGCCCCAGCATTTT. Amino acid sequence: CASSPDRFYQPQHF.

The chain employs TRBV5-1 and TRBJ1-1; 7 bases align to TRBD1. With V trimmed by 7 bases and J by 1 base, 10 bases remained unmatched. The CDR3 totals 15 residues. From germline, CDR1 is SGHRS and CDR2 YFSETQ. CDR3 residues: CASGPGQAGNTEAFF. The CDR3 DNA is TGCGCCAGCGGACCTGGACAGGCGGGGAACACTGAAGCTTTCTTT.